These T cell receptor beta chains were read from a single sample in a study of blood T cell repertoires in COVID-19. Data came from immunoSEQ multiplex PCR; TCRdb stores just in-frame clones and leaves some out. The sample has tens of thousands of clones, about 90% seen once; the top ten hold approximately 7%. Sequences were obtained from peripheral blood. Every receptor here comes from a human donor with acute or convalescent COVID-19. The donor label of this sample is uncertain. Each CDR3 is given with its conserved first and last residue. Each record gives: clone size, V gene, D gene, J gene, CDR3 protein, CDR3 DNA. The D gene is left open where the match is weak. The size of a clone is reported for some rows only, either as once, few or many, or as a class for expanded clones.

clone_size: few; v_call: TRBV6-5; d_call: .; j_call: TRBJ2-3; cdr3_aa: CASSYSEGGQDTQYF; cdr3_nt: TGTGCCAGCAGTTACTCGGAGGGGGGGCAAGATACGCAGTATTTT
clone_size: .; v_call: TRBV10-3; d_call: .; j_call: TRBJ1-1; cdr3_aa: CAALDRFDTEAFF; cdr3_nt: TGTGCCGCCCTGGACAGATTCGACACTGAAGCTTTCTTT
clone_size: .; v_call: TRBV11-2; d_call: .; j_call: TRBJ2-7; cdr3_aa: CASSFAYEQYF; cdr3_nt: TGTGCCAGCAGCTTCGCCTACGAGCAGTACTTC
clone_size: .; v_call: TRBV4-2; d_call: TRBD2; j_call: TRBJ2-5; cdr3_aa: CASSQPGLAGETQYF; cdr3_nt: TGTGCCAGCAGCCAGCCCGGACTAGCTGGGGAGACCCAGTACTTC
clone_size: few; v_call: TRBV7-9; d_call: TRBD1; j_call: TRBJ1-2; cdr3_aa: CASSLAGTGGDGYTF; cdr3_nt: TGTGCCAGCAGCTTAGCGGGGACAGGGGGCGATGGCTACACCTTC
clone_size: once; v_call: TRBV28; d_call: TRBD1; j_call: TRBJ1-2; cdr3_aa: CASTKYYRGVGYGYTF; cdr3_nt: TGTGCCAGCACTAAATATTACAGGGGTGTCGGCTATGGCTACACCTTC
clone_size: .; v_call: TRBV6-5; d_call: .; j_call: TRBJ1-3; cdr3_aa: CASRIHSGNTIYF; cdr3_nt: TGTGCCAGCAGGATACACTCTGGAAACACCATATATTTT
clone_size: .; v_call: TRBV27; d_call: .; j_call: TRBJ2-7; cdr3_aa: CASSLSGLPTLYEQYF; cdr3_nt: TGTGCCAGCAGTTTATCAGGACTCCCCACCCTTTACGAGCAGTACTTC
clone_size: few; v_call: TRBV2; d_call: .; j_call: TRBJ2-7; cdr3_aa: CASVLRAKYEQYF; cdr3_nt: TGTGCCAGCGTCCTGCGGGCAAAGTACGAGCAGTACTTC
clone_size: .; v_call: TRBV12-5; d_call: .; j_call: TRBJ2-1; cdr3_aa: CASGLGTGRVYYNEQFF; cdr3_nt: .
clone_size: .; v_call: TRBV11-2; d_call: .; j_call: TRBJ2-7; cdr3_aa: CASSLDFTAEQYF; cdr3_nt: TGTGCCAGCAGCTTAGATTTCACAGCCGAGCAGTACTTC
clone_size: .; v_call: TRBV7-9; d_call: .; j_call: TRBJ1-2; cdr3_aa: CASSFGQDYGYTF; cdr3_nt: TGTGCCAGCAGCTTTGGGCAGGACTATGGCTACACCTTC
clone_size: .; v_call: TRBV5-6; d_call: TRBD1; j_call: TRBJ1-6; cdr3_aa: CASSSDRDRLLFTLHF; cdr3_nt: TGTGCCAGCAGCTCCGACCGGGACAGACTGCTCTTCACCCTCCACTTT
clone_size: .; v_call: TRBV28; d_call: .; j_call: TRBJ2-1; cdr3_aa: CASSSTLSGNEQFF; cdr3_nt: TGTGCCAGCAGTTCAACACTGTCCGGGAATGAGCAGTTCTTC
clone_size: .; v_call: TRBV6-5; d_call: .; j_call: TRBJ1-6; cdr3_aa: CASRRSRDSNSPLHF; cdr3_nt: TGTGCCAGCAGACGAAGCCGCGACAGTAATTCACCCCTCCACTTT
clone_size: .; v_call: TRBV30; d_call: .; j_call: TRBJ1-5; cdr3_aa: CAWSIGGAGNQPQHF; cdr3_nt: TGTGCCTGGAGTATAGGGGGGGCTGGCAATCAGCCCCAGCATTTT
clone_size: .; v_call: TRBV4-1; d_call: TRBD1; j_call: TRBJ2-1; cdr3_aa: CASSEPGQGYNEQFF; cdr3_nt: TGCGCCAGCAGCGAGCCGGGACAGGGCTACAATGAGCAGTTCTTC
clone_size: .; v_call: TRBV19; d_call: TRBD1; j_call: TRBJ2-7; cdr3_aa: CASSIRGTGGNEQYF; cdr3_nt: TGTGCCAGTAGTATAAGGGGGACAGGGGGCAACGAGCAGTACTTC
clone_size: .; v_call: TRBV7-9; d_call: TRBD1; j_call: TRBJ1-2; cdr3_aa: CASSLTGIYGYTF; cdr3_nt: TGTGCCAGCAGCCTGACAGGGATCTATGGCTACACCTTC
clone_size: .; v_call: TRBV12-3/TRBV12-4; d_call: .; j_call: TRBJ2-3; cdr3_aa: CASRTLFTDTQYF; cdr3_nt: TGTGCCAGCCGGACTCTTTTCACAGATACGCAGTATTTT
clone_size: .; v_call: TRBV10-3; d_call: .; j_call: TRBJ1-1; cdr3_aa: CAITESNTEAFF; cdr3_nt: TGTGCCATCACCGAGAGTAACACTGAAGCTTTCTTT
clone_size: .; v_call: TRBV5-4; d_call: TRBD1; j_call: TRBJ2-7; cdr3_aa: CASSPGQGSYEQYF; cdr3_nt: TGTGCCAGCAGCCCGGGACAGGGTTCCTACGAGCAGTACTTC
clone_size: .; v_call: TRBV2; d_call: TRBD1; j_call: TRBJ1-6; cdr3_aa: CASRPGQGRYNSPLHF; cdr3_nt: TGTGCCAGCCGACCCGGACAGGGGAGATATAATTCACCCCTCCACTTT
clone_size: .; v_call: TRBV5-1; d_call: .; j_call: TRBJ2-5; cdr3_aa: CASSLGGPRRVRETQYF; cdr3_nt: TGCGCCAGCAGCTTGGGAGGGCCAAGGCGGGTTCGGGAGACCCAGTACTTC
clone_size: .; v_call: TRBV11-3; d_call: .; j_call: TRBJ2-1; cdr3_aa: CASSLLVYNEQFF; cdr3_nt: TGTGCCAGCAGCTTATTAGTATACAATGAGCAGTTCTTC
clone_size: .; v_call: TRBV3-1/TRBV3-2; d_call: .; j_call: TRBJ1-2; cdr3_aa: CASSQPPGNYGYTF; cdr3_nt: TGTGCCAGCAGCCAACCCCCAGGAAACTATGGCTACACCTTC
clone_size: .; v_call: TRBV15; d_call: TRBD2; j_call: TRBJ2-1; cdr3_aa: CATSRDRRLAGEQFF; cdr3_nt: TGTGCCACCAGCAGAGATCGGCGTCTAGCGGGAGAGCAGTTCTTC
clone_size: .; v_call: TRBV27; d_call: .; j_call: TRBJ2-7; cdr3_aa: CASSYRRTSYEQYF; cdr3_nt: TGTGCCAGCAGCTATAGACGGACATCCTACGAGCAGTACTTC
clone_size: .; v_call: TRBV6-5; d_call: .; j_call: TRBJ2-5; cdr3_aa: CASSPGGSETQYF; cdr3_nt: TGTGCCAGCAGTCCAGGGGGGTCGGAGACCCAGTACTTC
clone_size: .; v_call: TRBV5-1; d_call: TRBD1; j_call: TRBJ2-3; cdr3_aa: CASSFARGFTDTQYF; cdr3_nt: TGCGCCAGCAGCTTTGCCAGGGGGTTCACAGATACGCAGTATTTT
clone_size: .; v_call: TRBV6-5; d_call: .; j_call: TRBJ1-1; cdr3_aa: CASSWGVEAFF; cdr3_nt: TGTGCCAGCAGCTGGGGGGTTGAAGCTTTCTTT
clone_size: few; v_call: TRBV4-3; d_call: .; j_call: TRBJ2-7; cdr3_aa: CASSQPGSDEQYF; cdr3_nt: TGCGCCAGCAGCCAACCTGGGAGCGACGAGCAGTACTTC
clone_size: once; v_call: TRBV4-1; d_call: TRBD1; j_call: TRBJ2-3; cdr3_aa: CASSHGDRGTDTQYF; cdr3_nt: TGCGCCAGCAGCCATGGGGACAGGGGCACAGATACGCAGTATTTT
clone_size: .; v_call: TRBV2; d_call: .; j_call: TRBJ2-5; cdr3_aa: CASREQETQYF; cdr3_nt: TGTGCCAGCCGGGAGCAAGAGACCCAGTACTTC
clone_size: .; v_call: TRBV28; d_call: .; j_call: TRBJ2-6; cdr3_aa: CASSYGGVGRPGANVLTF; cdr3_nt: TGTGCCAGCAGTTATGGCGGCGTGGGGCGCCCTGGGGCCAACGTCCTGACTTTC
clone_size: .; v_call: TRBV9; d_call: .; j_call: TRBJ1-2; cdr3_aa: CASSPRVGLLYGYTF; cdr3_nt: TGTGCCAGCAGCCCCCGCGTGGGCCTCCTCTATGGCTACACCTTC
clone_size: .; v_call: TRBV11-2; d_call: TRBD2; j_call: TRBJ2-1; cdr3_aa: CASSFWGGGEQFF; cdr3_nt: TGTGCCAGCAGCTTCTGGGGGGGAGGCGAGCAGTTCTTC
clone_size: once; v_call: TRBV28; d_call: TRBD1; j_call: TRBJ2-1; cdr3_aa: CASSFLGPPGQGYNEQFF; cdr3_nt: TGTGCCAGCAGTTTTTTGGGTCCCCCGGGACAGGGGTACAATGAGCAGTTCTTC
clone_size: .; v_call: TRBV28; d_call: .; j_call: TRBJ1-1; cdr3_aa: CASSLVGQALNTEAFF; cdr3_nt: TGTGCCAGCAGTTTAGTAGGTCAGGCTCTGAACACTGAAGCTTTCTTT
clone_size: .; v_call: TRBV19; d_call: .; j_call: TRBJ1-5; cdr3_aa: CASSRTGQGSNQPQHF; cdr3_nt: TGTGCCAGTAGTAGAACGGGCCAGGGGAGTAATCAGCCCCAGCATTTT
clone_size: .; v_call: TRBV6-2/TRBV6-3; d_call: .; j_call: TRBJ1-6; cdr3_aa: CASSYDGDKLSSYNSPLHF; cdr3_nt: TGTGCCAGCAGTTACGACGGGGACAAACTAAGCTCCTATAATTCACCCCTCCACTTT
clone_size: .; v_call: TRBV24-1; d_call: .; j_call: TRBJ2-1; cdr3_aa: CATSDTLSSRGTNNEQFF; cdr3_nt: TGTGCCACCAGTGACACCTTATCGTCGCGGGGCACAAACAATGAGCAGTTCTTC
clone_size: .; v_call: TRBV30; d_call: TRBD2; j_call: TRBJ2-1; cdr3_aa: CAWSVRGGGAPYNEQFF; cdr3_nt: TGTGCCTGGAGTGTACGAGGCGGGGGGGCCCCCTACAATGAGCAGTTCTTC
clone_size: .; v_call: TRBV7-3; d_call: TRBD2; j_call: TRBJ2-1; cdr3_aa: CASSATFLAGGVNEQFF; cdr3_nt: TGTGCCAGCAGCGCCACGTTTCTAGCGGGGGGTGTAAATGAGCAGTTCTTC
clone_size: .; v_call: TRBV6-5; d_call: .; j_call: TRBJ1-1; cdr3_aa: CASSYAGPNTEAFF; cdr3_nt: TGTGCCAGCAGTTACGCAGGGCCGAACACTGAAGCTTTCTTT
clone_size: .; v_call: TRBV29-1; d_call: .; j_call: TRBJ2-3; cdr3_aa: CSVERQGGITDTQYF; cdr3_nt: TGCAGCGTTGAACGTCAGGGGGGAATCACAGATACGCAGTATTTT
clone_size: .; v_call: TRBV27; d_call: TRBD1; j_call: TRBJ1-2; cdr3_aa: CASLPRTGFFYGYTF; cdr3_nt: TGTGCCAGCCTACCCCGGACAGGGTTCTTTTATGGCTACACCTTC
clone_size: few; v_call: TRBV4-1; d_call: .; j_call: TRBJ1-1; cdr3_aa: CASSQDLIRRDTEAFF; cdr3_nt: TGCGCCAGCAGCCAAGATCTGATAAGGCGGGACACTGAAGCTTTCTTT
clone_size: .; v_call: TRBV7-9; d_call: TRBD1; j_call: TRBJ2-7; cdr3_aa: CASSLDRPQGAYEQYF; cdr3_nt: TGTGCCAGCAGCTTAGATCGACCACAGGGGGCCTACGAGCAGTACTTC
clone_size: few; v_call: TRBV18; d_call: TRBD1; j_call: TRBJ1-1; cdr3_aa: CASSGQENTEAFF; cdr3_nt: TGTGCCAGCTCAGGACAGGAGAACACTGAAGCTTTCTTT